One and the same sample provided the 18 T cell receptor beta chains below, sequenced in a study of T cells after yellow fever vaccination. MiXCR, applied by TCRdb to the 5' RACE reads, yields one record per CDR3 protein. This sample carries more than 20,000 distinct CDR3 sequences, less than 7% of them seen once, and the ten largest clones take over 9.5%. The sequences come from PBMCs, either bulk or a sorted T-cell subset (CD4+, CD8+, memory, or dextramer-sorted; not recorded which), collected 15 days after the yellow fever booster vaccination. Receptor source: a man aged 30-40 years who received the YFV17D yellow fever vaccine.

This clonotype appeared many times. The genes are TRBV19 and TRBJ2-3, with D unclear. The CDR3 spans 17 residues. With 0 bases removed from V and 2 bases from J, the gap between germline ends came to 15 bases. Germline CDR1 LNHDA, CDR2 SQIVND (reference sequence). CDR3 residues: CASSIDFVTTLTDTQYF. CDR3 DNA sequence: TGTGCCAGTAGTATAGACTTCGTGACCACCCTCACAGATACGCAGTATTTT. Full variable domain (missing parts from reference TRBV19 and TRBJ2-3): DGGITQSPKYLFRKEGQNVTLSCEQNLNHDAMYWYRQDPGQGLRLIYYSQIVNDFQKGDIAEGYSVSREKKESFPLTVTSAQKNPTAFYLCASSIDFVTTLTDTQYFGPGTRLTVL.

Relative to its sample, this clonotype is medium-sized. The chain combines TRBV28 with TRBJ1-1; D is possibly TRBD1 (5 bases). The V and J ends lost 6 bases and 6 bases respectively, with 17 bases between them. The CDR3 is 14 amino acids. Germline V lookup: CDR1 MDHEN, CDR2 SYDVKM. CDR3: CASSLIQGVPEAFF. CDR3 in DNA: TGTGCCAGCAGCCTCATCCAGGGAGTGCCTGAAGCTTTCTTT.

In this sample, this clonotype turned up many times. V and J are TRBV5-6 and TRBJ2-7; possible D gene TRBD2, 5 bases. Germline lookup yields CDR1 SGHDT and CDR2 YYEEEE. V was cut by 0 bases and J by 0 bases, with 13 bases left in between. The CDR3 is 16 residues long. The CDR3 nucleotides are TGTGCCAGCAGCTTGGGTCCTAGCCGGAGCTCCTACGAGCAGTACTTC. Translating gives CASSLGPSRSSYEQYF.

This clonotype showed up many times. The J gene is TRBJ1-2, the V gene TRBV20-1; TRBD1 agrees at 7 bases. The CDR3 totals 15 residues. J lost 8 bases, V lost 5 bases, and 17 bases had no gene match. Germline V gene sequence: CDR1 DFQATT, CDR2 SNEGSKA (reference sequence). The CDR3: CSAGRQGRRIRGYTF. The CDR3 DNA follows: TGCAGTGCTGGACGACAGGGAAGGAGAATAAGGGGCTACACCTTC.

This clonotype occurred many times. V and J are TRBV28 and TRBJ2-1; the match to TRBD1 covers 7 bases. The length of the CDR3 is 14 residues. In germline, CDR1 is MDHEN, CDR2 SYDVKM. Germline trimming cut 5 bases from V and 8 bases from J; bases unmatched to any gene: 9. The CDR3 is CASSLPTGTYEQFF. CDR3 nucleotide sequence: TGTGCCAGCAGTCTACCGACAGGGACCTATGAGCAGTTCTTC.

The table lists this clonotype with many counts. The rearrangement links TRBV20-1 to TRBJ1-5; TRBD1 matches at 8 bases. Germline CDR1 and CDR2: DFQATT and SNEGSKA (reference sequence). The CDR3 loop spans 16 amino acids. V shed 4 bases, J shed 1 base, and the junction held 9 bases outside the gene matches. The CDR3 spells CSAIRGTGMSNQPQHF. The CDR3 DNA follows: TGCAGTGCTATTAGGGGGACAGGAATGAGCAATCAGCCCCAGCATTTT.

This clonotype appeared a few times. CDR3 sequence reads: CASSLADREETQYF. DNA of the CDR3: TGTGCCAGCAGCTTGGCTGACAGGGAAGAGACCCAGTACTTC. This chain links TRBV5-5 with TRBJ2-5; 7 bases are a match to TRBD1. This CDR3 spans 14 amino acids. V lost 0 bases to trimming and J lost 3 bases; unmatched junction nucleotides: 2. Germline CDR1 reads SGHKS; CDR2 reads YYEKEE (reference sequence).

This clonotype has ten or more counts. This chain joins TRBV7-9 and TRBJ2-5; perhaps TRBD1 as D (5 bases). V gave up 5 bases and J gave up 9 bases, with 19 bases separating them. The CDR3 contains 14 residues. From germline, CDR1 is SEHNR and CDR2 FQNEAQ (reference sequence). The CDR3 spells CASSPNSGAQSQYF. The CDR3, as DNA: TGTGCCAGCAGCCCAAACTCTGGGGCTCAGTCCCAGTACTTC.

This clonotype was detected many times. The rearrangement joins TRBV18 to TRBJ2-5; 7 bases are shared with TRBD2. The CDR3 runs 15 residues. From germline, CDR1 is KGHSH and CDR2 LQKENI. Unmatched junction bases numbered 5, after V lost 2 bases and J lost 2 bases. CDR3 residues: CASSPWRGKQETQYF. DNA for the CDR3: TGTGCCAGCTCACCATGGCGGGGGAAGCAAGAGACCCAGTACTTC.

This clonotype was found many times. The J gene is TRBJ2-3, the V gene TRBV30, with D possibly TRBD2 on 6 matching bases. Germline lookup yields CDR1 GTSNPN and CDR2 SVGIG (reference sequence). CDR3 length: 16 amino acids. V was clipped by 1 base and J by 0 bases, with 14 bases between them. DNA of the CDR3: TGTGCCTGGAGTGCTTCCTGGGGGGTAAGCACAGATACGCAGTATTTT. It encodes CAWSASWGVSTDTQYF.

This clonotype was counted many times. This chain connects TRBV20-1 to TRBJ1-5; TRBD1 agrees at 10 bases. The germline CDR1 and CDR2 sequences are DFQATT and SNEGSKA (reference sequence). Trimming cost V 0 bases and J 6 bases; bases outside gene matches: 14. This CDR3 has 18 residues. The CDR3 here is CSARDKPRQGATGQPQHF. The CDR3 DNA is TGCAGTGCTAGAGATAAACCCCGACAGGGGGCGACGGGTCAGCCCCAGCATTTT.

This clonotype was counted a few times. The CDR3 DNA is TGTGCCAGCAGGAGGGACCTCCAAGAGACCCAGTACTTC. Its protein product is CASRRDLQETQYF. The V call is TRBV5-4, the J call TRBJ2-5; D tentatively fits TRBD1 or TRBD2 (5 bases each). V lost 5 bases and J 1 base, leaving 9 bases between the germline ends. CDR1 and CDR2 (germline): SGHNT, YYREEE (reference sequence). This CDR3 spans 13 amino acids.

This clonotype was seen many times. The V and J genes are TRBV19 and TRBJ2-4, with TRBD2 identical over 7 bases. Germline values: CDR1 LNHDA, CDR2 SQIVND (reference sequence). CDR3 size: 14 residues. After removal of 5 bases from V and 7 bases from J, the junction contained 8 bases not matched to a gene. DNA for the CDR3: TGTGCCAGTAGTCGGTCGGCGGGAGAGAACATTCAGTACTTC. Encoded protein: CASSRSAGENIQYF.

This clonotype occurred many times. The chain employs TRBV27 and TRBJ2-1, with 9 bases aligning to TRBD2. This CDR3 is built from 17 residues. Germline trimming cut 7 bases from V and 0 bases from J; bases unmatched to any gene: 10. In germline, CDR1 is MNHEY, CDR2 SMNVEV (reference sequence). In DNA form, the CDR3 reads TGTGCCAGCACCACTAGCGGGCCTCTACGCTCCTACAATGAGCAGTTCTTC. It specifies CASTTSGPLRSYNEQFF.

This clonotype has a count of ten or more. The rearrangement uses TRBV5-4 and TRBJ2-5; D unclear. Germline V CDR1 and CDR2: SGHNT, YYREEE (reference sequence). The CDR3 has 13 residues. V gave up 4 bases and J gave up 2 bases, with 9 bases separating them. The CDR3 sequence is CASSPSTQETQYF. The CDR3 DNA reads TGTGCCAGCAGCCCGTCCACGCAAGAGACCCAGTACTTC.

This clonotype was detected ten times or more. The gene calls are TRBV10-3 and TRBJ2-1, with 7 bases lining up with TRBD2. V lost 6 bases, J lost 0 bases, and 8 bases stayed unmatched. Germline V CDR1 and CDR2: ENHRY, SYGVKD. The CDR3 has 16 amino acids. CDR3: CAIREASGLSYNEQFF. The CDR3 DNA follows: TGTGCCATCAGAGAGGCTAGCGGTCTCTCCTACAATGAGCAGTTCTTC.

This clonotype appeared many times. This chain joins TRBV4-3 and TRBJ2-3, with D tentatively TRBD1 (6 bases). V lost 1 base and J 2 bases, leaving 16 bases between the germline ends. This CDR3 has 17 amino acids. Germline CDR1 and CDR2: LGHNA and YSLEER. DNA of the CDR3: TGCGCCAGCAGCCAAGGTGGGGACACCCCATCCACAGATACGCAGTATTTT. Residues: CASSQGGDTPSTDTQYF.

As concerns this clonotype: A much larger clone differs from this one at a single base, so this may be a read error. DNA of the CDR3: TGTGCCAGCAGCCTTACCCCTGGCGGAACCTATCCCGGTACGCAGTATTTT. Encoded protein: CASSLTPGGTYPGTQYF. This chain links TRBV27 with TRBJ2-3; D call uncertain. There are 17 residues in the CDR3. Germline CDR1 MNHEY, CDR2 SMNVEV (reference sequence). V was pared by 6 bases and J by 8 bases, with 27 bases between.